This section outlines one T cell receptor beta chain sequence together with its context. Its cognate antigen is unknown. This specimen comes from a study of stem cell transplantation in POMP-related autoinflammatory disease. Background on the study: Defective thymoproteasomes were hypothesized to impair CD8+ T-cell positive selection. Neutrophil and platelet engraftment from the graft donor was 100% through one year after transplant.

V was trimmed by 4 bases and J by 4 bases, leaving 20 bases between them. Per germline, CDR1 SGHRS and CDR2 YFSETQ. The CDR3 sequence is 16 residues long. Clones were read by immunoSEQ multiplex PCR, and TCRdb kept only the in-frame ones, dropping some. The profile shows 9,500 to 10,000 clones, about four fifths of them singletons. Study-level findings and limits: Unique TRB V-J gene pairings were limited in number in patients with PRAID.

The chain is built from TRBV5-1 and TRBJ2-5; tentative D call: TRBD1 (5 bases). This specimen consisted of CD4+ T cells from PBMCs, obtained after stem cell transplantation. This receptor was taken from a human patient with POMP-related autoinflammation and immune dysregulation (PRAID). A subset of T cells may come from the graft donor. Here the CDR3 DNA reads TGCGCCAGCAGCGTTAGACAGAATAGCCAGGGAGAGACCCAGTACTTC. It yields the protein CASSVRQNSQGETQYF.